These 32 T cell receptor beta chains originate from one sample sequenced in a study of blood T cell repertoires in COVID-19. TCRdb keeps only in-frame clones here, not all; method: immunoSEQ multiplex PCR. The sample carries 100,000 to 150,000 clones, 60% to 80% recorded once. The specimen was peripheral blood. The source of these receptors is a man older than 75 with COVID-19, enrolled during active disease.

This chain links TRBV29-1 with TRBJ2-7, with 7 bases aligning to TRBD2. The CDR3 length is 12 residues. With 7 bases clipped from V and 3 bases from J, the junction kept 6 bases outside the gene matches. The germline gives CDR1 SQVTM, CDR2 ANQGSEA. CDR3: CSAGEGRYEQYF. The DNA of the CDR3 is TGCAGCGCTGGGGAGGGCCGCTACGAGCAGTACTTC.

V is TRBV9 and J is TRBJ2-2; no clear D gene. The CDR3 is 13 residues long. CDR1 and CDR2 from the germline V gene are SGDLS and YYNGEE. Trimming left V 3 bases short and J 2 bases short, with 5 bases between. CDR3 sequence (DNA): TGTGCCAGCAGCGGAGTAAACACCGGGGAGCTGTTTTTT. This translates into CASSGVNTGELFF.

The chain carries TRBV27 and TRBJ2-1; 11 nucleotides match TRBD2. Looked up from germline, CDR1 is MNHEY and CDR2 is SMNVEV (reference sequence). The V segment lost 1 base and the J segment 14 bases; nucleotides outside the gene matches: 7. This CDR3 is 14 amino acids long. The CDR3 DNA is TGTGCCAGCAGTTTATTGGTTAGCGGGAGGGGGGAGTTCTTC. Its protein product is CASSLLVSGRGEFF.

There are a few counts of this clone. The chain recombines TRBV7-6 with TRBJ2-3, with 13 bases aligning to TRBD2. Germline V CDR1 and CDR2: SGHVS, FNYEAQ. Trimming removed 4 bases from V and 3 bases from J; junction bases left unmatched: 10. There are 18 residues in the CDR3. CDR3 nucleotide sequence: TGTGCCAGCAGCTCCCGGCGGACTAGCGGGAGTTTTACAGATACGCAGTATTTT. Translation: CASSSRRTSGSFTDTQYF.

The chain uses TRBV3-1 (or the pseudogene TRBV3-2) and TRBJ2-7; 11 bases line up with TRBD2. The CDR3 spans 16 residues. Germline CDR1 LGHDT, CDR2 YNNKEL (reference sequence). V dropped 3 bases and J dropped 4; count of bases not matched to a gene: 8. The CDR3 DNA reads TGTGCCAGCAGCCAGCCCACTAGCGGGAGTTCGTACGAGCAGTACTTC. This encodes CASSQPTSGSSYEQYF.

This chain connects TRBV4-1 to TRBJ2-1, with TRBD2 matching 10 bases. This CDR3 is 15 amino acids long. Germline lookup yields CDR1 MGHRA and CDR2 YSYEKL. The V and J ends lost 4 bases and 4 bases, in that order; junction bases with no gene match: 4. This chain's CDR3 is CASSRVAGGYNEQFF. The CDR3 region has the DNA TGCGCCAGCAGCCGAGTAGCGGGGGGATACAATGAGCAGTTCTTC.

For the CDR3, the DNA is TGTGCTAGTGGCGCATTCCCAAATAGCGGGGAGGGTCCCTACAATGAGCAGTTCTTC. Protein: CASGAFPNSGEGPYNEQFF. The rearrangement uses TRBV12-5 and TRBJ2-1; 8 bases agree with TRBD2. The germline V gene has CDR1 LGHNT and CDR2 FRNRAP. The junction had 18 bases not matched to a gene; V was cut back by 6 bases and J by 2 bases. This CDR3 has 19 residues.

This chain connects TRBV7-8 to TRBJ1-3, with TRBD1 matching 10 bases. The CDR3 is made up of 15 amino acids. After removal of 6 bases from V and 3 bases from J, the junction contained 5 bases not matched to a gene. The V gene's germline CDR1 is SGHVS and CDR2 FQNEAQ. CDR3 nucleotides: TGTGCCAGCAGGGATGGGACAGGGGTTGGAAACACCATATATTTT. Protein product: CASRDGTGVGNTIYF. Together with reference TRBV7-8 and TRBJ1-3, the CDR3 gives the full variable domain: GAGVSQSPRYKVAKRGQDVALRCDPISGHVSLFWYQQALGQGPEFLTYFQNEAQLDKSGLPSDRFFAERPEGSVSTLKIQRTQQEDSAVYLCASRDGTGVGNTIYFGEGSWLTVV.

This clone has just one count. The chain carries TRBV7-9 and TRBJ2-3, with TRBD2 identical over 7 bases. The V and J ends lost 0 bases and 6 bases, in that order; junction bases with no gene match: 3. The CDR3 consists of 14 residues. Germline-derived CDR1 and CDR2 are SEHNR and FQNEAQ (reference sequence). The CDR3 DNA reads TGTGCCAGCAGCTTAGCCGGGGAGGGGGATACGCAGTATTTT. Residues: CASSLAGEGDTQYF.

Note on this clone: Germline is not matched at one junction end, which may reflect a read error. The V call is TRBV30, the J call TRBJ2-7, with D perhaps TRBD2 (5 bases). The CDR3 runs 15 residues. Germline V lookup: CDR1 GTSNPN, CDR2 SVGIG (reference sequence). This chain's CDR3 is CVWRRTGSVSYEQYF. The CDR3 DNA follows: TGTGTCTGGAGAAGGACGGGGAGCGTTTCCTACGAGCAGTACTTC. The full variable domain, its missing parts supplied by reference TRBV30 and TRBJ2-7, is SQTIHQWPATLVQPVGSPLSLECTVEGTSNPNLYWYRQAAGRGLQLLFYSVGIGQISSEVPQNLSASRPQDRQFILSSKKLLLSDSGFYLCVWRRTGSVSYEQYFGPGTRLTVT.

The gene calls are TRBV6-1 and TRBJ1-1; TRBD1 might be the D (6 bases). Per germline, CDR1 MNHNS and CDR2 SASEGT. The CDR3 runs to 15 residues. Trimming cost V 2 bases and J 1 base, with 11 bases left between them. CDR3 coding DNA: TGTGCCAGCAGTGAATTGGACAGTAAGAACACTGAAGCTTTCTTT. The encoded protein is CASSELDSKNTEAFF.

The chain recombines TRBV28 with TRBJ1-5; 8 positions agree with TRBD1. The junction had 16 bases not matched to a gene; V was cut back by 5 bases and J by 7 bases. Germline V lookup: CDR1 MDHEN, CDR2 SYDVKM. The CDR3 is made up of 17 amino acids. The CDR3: CASSDGTGSLGEQPQHF. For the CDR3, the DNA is TGTGCCAGCAGTGACGGGACAGGCTCCCTTGGAGAACAGCCCCAGCATTTT.

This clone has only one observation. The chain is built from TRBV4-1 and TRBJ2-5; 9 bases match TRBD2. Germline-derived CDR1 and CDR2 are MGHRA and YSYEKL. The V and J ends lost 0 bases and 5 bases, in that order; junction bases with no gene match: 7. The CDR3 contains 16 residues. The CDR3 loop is CASSQEGLAGKETQYF. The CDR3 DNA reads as TGCGCCAGCAGCCAAGAGGGCCTAGCGGGAAAGGAGACCCAGTACTTC.

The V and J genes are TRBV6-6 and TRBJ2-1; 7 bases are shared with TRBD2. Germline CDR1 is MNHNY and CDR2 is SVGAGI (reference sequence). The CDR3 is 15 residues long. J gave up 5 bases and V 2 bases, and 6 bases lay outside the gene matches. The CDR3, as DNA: TGTGCCAGCAGTTACAGTGCGGGAGCTAACAATGAGCAGTTCTTC. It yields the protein CASSYSAGANNEQFF.

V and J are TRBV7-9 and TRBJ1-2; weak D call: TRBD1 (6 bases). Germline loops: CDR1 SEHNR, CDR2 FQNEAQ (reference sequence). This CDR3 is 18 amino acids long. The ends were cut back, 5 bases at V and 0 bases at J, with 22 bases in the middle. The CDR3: CASSPSDTAYRANYGYTF. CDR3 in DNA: TGTGCCAGCAGCCCCTCAGACACCGCGTACAGGGCTAACTATGGCTACACCTTC.

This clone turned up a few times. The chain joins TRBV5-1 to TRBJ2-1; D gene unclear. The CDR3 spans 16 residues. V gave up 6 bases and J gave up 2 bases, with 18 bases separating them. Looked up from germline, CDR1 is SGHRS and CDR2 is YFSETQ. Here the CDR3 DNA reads TGCGCCAGCAACCCTTCAAGCGTCGAAACCTACAATGAGCAGTTCTTC. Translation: CASNPSSVETYNEQFF.

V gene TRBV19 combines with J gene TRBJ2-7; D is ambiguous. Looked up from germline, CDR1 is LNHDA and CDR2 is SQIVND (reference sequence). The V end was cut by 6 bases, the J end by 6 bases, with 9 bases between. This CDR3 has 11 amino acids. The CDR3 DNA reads TGTGCCAGTAGCGACATGTCCGAGCAGTACTTC. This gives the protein CASSDMSEQYF.

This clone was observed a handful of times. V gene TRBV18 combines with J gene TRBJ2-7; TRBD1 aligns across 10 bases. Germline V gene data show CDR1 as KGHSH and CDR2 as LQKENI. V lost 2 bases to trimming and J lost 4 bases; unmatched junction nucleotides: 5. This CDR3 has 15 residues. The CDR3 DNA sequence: TGTGCCAGCTCACCAGCGGGACAGGGGAGGTACGAGCAGTACTTC. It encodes CASSPAGQGRYEQYF.

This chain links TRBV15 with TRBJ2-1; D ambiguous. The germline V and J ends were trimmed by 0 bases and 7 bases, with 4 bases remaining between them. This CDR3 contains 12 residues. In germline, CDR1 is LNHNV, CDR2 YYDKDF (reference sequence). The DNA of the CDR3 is TGTGCCACCAGCAGAGATTCGAATGAGCAGTTCTTC. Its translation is CATSRDSNEQFF.

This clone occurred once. This CDR3 is CASSVAALAGSTDTQYF. CDR3 in DNA: TGTGCCAGCAGCGTAGCCGCACTAGCGGGAAGCACAGATACGCAGTATTTT. V and J are TRBV9 and TRBJ2-3; 10 bases fit TRBD2. V lost 0 bases, J lost 0 bases, and 4 bases stayed unmatched. CDR3 size: 17 residues. Germline CDR1 and CDR2: SGDLS and YYNGEE.

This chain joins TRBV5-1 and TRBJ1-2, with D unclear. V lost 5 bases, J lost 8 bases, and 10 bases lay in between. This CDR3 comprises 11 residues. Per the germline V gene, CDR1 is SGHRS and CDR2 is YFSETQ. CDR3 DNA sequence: TGCGCCAGCAGTTCCAACGGGGGCTACACCTTC. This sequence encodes CASSSNGGYTF.

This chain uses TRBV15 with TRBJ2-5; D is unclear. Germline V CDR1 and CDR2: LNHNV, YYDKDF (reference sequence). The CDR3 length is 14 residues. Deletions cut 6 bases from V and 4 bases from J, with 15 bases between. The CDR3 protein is CATRSEGPRETQYF. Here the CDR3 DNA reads TGTGCCACCAGATCAGAAGGCCCTAGAGAGACCCAGTACTTC.

CDR3 DNA: TGCAGTGCTAGTTCATCGGGTGCTGAAGCTTTCTTT. Protein: CSASSSGAEAFF. V is TRBV20-1 and J is TRBJ1-1; D is unresolved. Germline V gene sequence: CDR1 DFQATT, CDR2 SNEGSKA (reference sequence). This CDR3 has 12 amino acids. The V end lost 3 bases, the J end lost 6 bases, and 11 bases lay between the germline ends.

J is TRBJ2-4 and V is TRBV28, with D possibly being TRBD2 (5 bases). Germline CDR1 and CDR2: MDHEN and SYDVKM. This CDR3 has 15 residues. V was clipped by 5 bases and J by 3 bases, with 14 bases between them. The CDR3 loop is CASSPWYGGKNIQYF. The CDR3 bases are TGTGCCAGCAGTCCCTGGTATGGAGGCAAAAACATTCAGTACTTC.

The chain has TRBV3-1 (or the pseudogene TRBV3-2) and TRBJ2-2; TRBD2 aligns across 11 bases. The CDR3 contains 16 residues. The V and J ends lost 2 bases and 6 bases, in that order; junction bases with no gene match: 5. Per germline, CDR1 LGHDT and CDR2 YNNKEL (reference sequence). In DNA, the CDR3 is TGTGCCAGCAGCCAATTAACTAGCGGGAGTCCCGGGGAGCTGTTTTTT. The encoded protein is CASSQLTSGSPGELFF.

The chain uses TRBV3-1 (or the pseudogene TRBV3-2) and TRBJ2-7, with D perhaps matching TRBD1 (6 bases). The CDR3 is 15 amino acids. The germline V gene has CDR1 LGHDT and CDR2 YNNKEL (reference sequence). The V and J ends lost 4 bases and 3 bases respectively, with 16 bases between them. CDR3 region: CASSLHRVLGYEQYF. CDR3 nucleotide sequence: TGTGCCAGCAGCCTACACAGGGTGTTAGGCTACGAGCAGTACTTC.

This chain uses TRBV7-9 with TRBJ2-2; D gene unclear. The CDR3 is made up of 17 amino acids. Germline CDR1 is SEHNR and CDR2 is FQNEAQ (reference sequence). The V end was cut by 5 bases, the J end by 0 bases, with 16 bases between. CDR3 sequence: CASSLDFPIANTGELFF. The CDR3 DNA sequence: TGTGCCAGCAGCCTAGATTTCCCTATCGCGAACACCGGGGAGCTGTTTTTT.

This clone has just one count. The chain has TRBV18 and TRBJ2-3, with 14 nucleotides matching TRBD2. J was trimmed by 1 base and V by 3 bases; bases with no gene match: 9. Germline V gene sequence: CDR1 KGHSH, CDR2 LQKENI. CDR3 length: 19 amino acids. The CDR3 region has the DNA TGTGCCAGCTCACCCCGGACTAGCGGGAGGATCAAGGGCACAGATACGCAGTATTTT. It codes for CASSPRTSGRIKGTDTQYF.

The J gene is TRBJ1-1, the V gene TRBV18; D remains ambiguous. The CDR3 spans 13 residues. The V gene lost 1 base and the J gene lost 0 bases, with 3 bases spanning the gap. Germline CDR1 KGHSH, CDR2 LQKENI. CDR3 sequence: CASSPLVNTEAFF. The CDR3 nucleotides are TGTGCCAGCTCACCACTAGTGAACACTGAAGCTTTCTTT. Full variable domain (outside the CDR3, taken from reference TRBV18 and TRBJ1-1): NAGVMQNPRHLVRRRGQEARLRCSPMKGHSHVYWYRQLPEEGLKFMVYLQKENIIDESGMPKERFSAEFPKEGPSILRIQQVVRGDSAAYFCASSPLVNTEAFFGQGTRLTVV.

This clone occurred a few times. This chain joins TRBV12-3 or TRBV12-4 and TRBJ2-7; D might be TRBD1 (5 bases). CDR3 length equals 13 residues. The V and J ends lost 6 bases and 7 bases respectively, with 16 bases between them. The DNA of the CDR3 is TGTGCCAGCAGCCTAGGGCAGGGCTTAGAGCAGTACTTC. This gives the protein CASSLGQGLEQYF.

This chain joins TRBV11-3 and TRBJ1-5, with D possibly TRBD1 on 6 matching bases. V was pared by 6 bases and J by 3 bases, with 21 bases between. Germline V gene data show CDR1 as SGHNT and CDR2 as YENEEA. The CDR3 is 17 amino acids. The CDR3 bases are TGTGCCAGCAGATCTCGACCGGGACACCAAAACAATCAGCCCCAGCATTTT. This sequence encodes CASRSRPGHQNNQPQHF.

As DNA, the CDR3 is TGTGCCAGCAGCTTAGGGCGGGGCGAGCAGTACTTC. Translated: CASSLGRGEQYF. The chain recombines TRBV7-9 with TRBJ2-7; weak D call: TRBD2 (6 bases). In germline, CDR1 is SEHNR, CDR2 FQNEAQ (reference sequence). This CDR3 comprises 12 residues. V lost 1 base and J 6 bases, leaving 7 bases between the germline ends.